A single sample is the source of the 21 T cell receptor beta chains below, sequenced in a study of CD8+ T cells in alopecia areata. Treatment: oral pan-JAK inhibitor, 5-10 mg twice daily. RNA was extracted and reverse transcribed into cDNA as the sequencing template. TCRdb's copy holds only in-frame clones and misses some; the assay was immunoSEQ multiplex PCR. Here the sample spans approximately 150,000 clones, roughly 58% being singletons. The sample here was CD4+ T cells sorted from blood, taken at approximately week 56, from a patient treated with tofacitinib. The receptors derive from a human donor with alopecia areata.

The gene calls are TRBV30 and TRBJ2-5, with TRBD1 as a possible D gene (5 bases). This CDR3 region has 13 residues. Germline-derived CDR1 and CDR2 are GTSNPN and SVGIG (reference sequence). The V end lost 0 bases, the J end lost 5 bases, and 10 bases lay between the germline ends. The CDR3 DNA reads as TGTGCCTGGAGTGTACACCAGGGTGAGACCCAGTACTTC. Its protein is CAWSVHQGETQYF.

This clone was observed a few times. This sequence joins TRBV27 and TRBJ2-7; D uncertain. Germline CDR1 is MNHEY and CDR2 is SMNVEV (reference sequence). The ends were cut back, 4 bases at V and 2 bases at J, with 18 bases in the middle. The length of the CDR3 is 16 residues. CDR3 protein: CASSSPTRERPYEQYF. The CDR3 coding sequence is TGTGCCAGCAGTTCCCCTACTCGCGAACGTCCCTACGAGCAGTACTTC.

CDR3 in amino acids: CAWGGWVNEKLFF. CDR3 DNA: TGTGCCTGGGGAGGCTGGGTGAACGAAAAACTGTTTTTT. The chain uses TRBV30 and TRBJ1-4; D call uncertain. The CDR3 contains 13 residues. Germline-derived CDR1 and CDR2 are GTSNPN and SVGIG (reference sequence). V shed 5 bases and J shed 8 bases, with 15 bases lying between them.

The chain carries TRBV4-1 and TRBJ1-1; D call uncertain. CDR1 is MGHRA and CDR2 is YSYEKL in the germline V gene. CDR3 length: 17 amino acids. With 0 bases removed from V and 1 base from J, the gap between germline ends came to 15 bases. The CDR3: CASSQDRANVGNTEAFF. The CDR3 nucleotides are TGCGCCAGCAGCCAAGATCGTGCTAATGTTGGGAACACTGAAGCTTTCTTT.

This clone has just a few counts. The chain carries TRBV5-1 and TRBJ2-4; D may be TRBD1 (6 bases). Germline-derived CDR1 and CDR2 are SGHRS and YFSETQ. The CDR3 extends over 15 amino acids. The V gene lost 4 bases and the J gene lost 7 bases, with 18 bases spanning the gap. The DNA of the CDR3 is TGCGCCAGCAGCCCGGGGTGGGGGCATGAGAACATTCAGTACTTC. This codes for CASSPGWGHENIQYF.

J is TRBJ1-5 and V is TRBV14; 7 bases fit TRBD1. The CDR3 consists of 15 residues. Looked up from germline, CDR1 is SGHDN and CDR2 is FVKESK. After removal of 0 bases from V and 1 base from J, the junction contained 0 bases not matched to a gene. CDR3 coding DNA: TGTGCCAGCAGCCAAGACAGGGGGAGCAATCAGCCCCAGCATTTT. Protein sequence: CASSQDRGSNQPQHF.

The sample holds a few counts of this clone. The chain is built from TRBV5-1 and TRBJ2-7; no firm D call. From germline, CDR1 is SGHRS and CDR2 YFSETQ. The CDR3 runs 12 residues. Trimming removed 0 bases from V and 2 bases from J, with 3 bases in between. The CDR3 region has the DNA TGCGCCAGCAGCTTGGCCGCCTACGAGCAGTACTTC. This translates into CASSLAAYEQYF.

The gene calls are TRBV4-1 and TRBJ1-2; 7 bases match TRBD1. Looked up from germline, CDR1 is MGHRA and CDR2 is YSYEKL. Germline trimming cut 1 base from V and 7 bases from J; bases unmatched to any gene: 6. The CDR3 has 14 residues. The CDR3 sequence is CASSQADRFLGYTF. CDR3 nucleotides: TGCGCCAGCAGCCAAGCGGACAGGTTTCTTGGCTACACCTTC.

V usage is TRBV10-3 and J usage is TRBJ1-5, with TRBD1 matching 8 bases. The CDR3 totals 14 residues. J gave up 2 bases and V 6 bases, and 3 bases lay outside the gene matches. Per germline, CDR1 ENHRY and CDR2 SYGVKD. CDR3 in DNA: TGTGCCATCAGCATGACAGGGGGCAATCAGCCCCAGCATTTT. Its protein product is CAISMTGGNQPQHF.

This chain uses TRBV2 with TRBJ1-2; TRBD1 agrees at 7 bases. The CDR3 consists of 13 residues. The V gene's germline CDR1 is SNHLY and CDR2 FYNNEI. Germline trimming cut 6 bases from V and 5 bases from J; bases unmatched to any gene: 6. The CDR3 nucleotides read TGTGCCAGCAGCGCCGACAGGGTATATGGCTACACCTTC. Translation: CASSADRVYGYTF.

This clone was detected a few times. The chain carries TRBV25-1 and TRBJ1-2, with 10 bases matching TRBD1. From germline, CDR1 is MGHDK and CDR2 SYGVNS. The CDR3 has 13 amino acids. V was pared by 4 bases and J by 4 bases, with 0 bases of the junction left unmatched. CDR3 DNA sequence: TGTGCCAGCAGTGGGACAGGGGGCTATGGCTACACCTTC. Amino acid sequence: CASSGTGGYGYTF.

This chain links TRBV7-2 with TRBJ2-2, with unresolved D. The germline V gene encodes CDR1 SGHTA and CDR2 FQGNSA. The CDR3 extends over 13 amino acids. V lost 4 bases to trimming and J lost 5 bases, with 8 bases between them. The CDR3 loop is CASSSSTTGELFF. The CDR3 coding sequence is TGTGCCAGCAGCTCATCCACGACCGGGGAGCTGTTTTTT. The whole variable domain, remainder taken from reference TRBV7-2 and TRBJ2-2, is GAGVSQSPSNKVTEKGKDVELRCDPISGHTALYWYRQSLGQGLEFLIYFQGNSAPDKSGLPSDRFSAERTGGSVSTLTIQRTQQEDSAVYLCASSSSTTGELFFGEGSRLTVL.

The V gene is TRBV29-1, the J gene TRBJ1-1, with D possibly TRBD1 on 5 matching bases. CDR1 is SQVTM, CDR2 ANQGSEA, per germline. V dropped 5 bases and J dropped 0 bases, with 13 bases sitting between them. CDR3 length: 14 amino acids. CDR3 nucleotide sequence: TGCAGCGTTAGGGGCCGAATGTTGAACACTGAAGCTTTCTTT. Amino acid sequence: CSVRGRMLNTEAFF.

Only a few counts were recorded for this clone. J is TRBJ2-1 and V is TRBV2; 7 bases fit TRBD1. This CDR3 comprises 13 residues. The V gene's germline CDR1 is SNHLY and CDR2 FYNNEI. V lost 9 bases, J lost 7 bases, and 9 bases stayed unmatched. The CDR3 is CARKRDRNNEQFF. Here the CDR3 DNA reads TGTGCCAGGAAACGGGACAGAAATAATGAGCAGTTCTTC.

This clone has just one count. V and J are TRBV30 and TRBJ2-3; a weak D match, TRBD1 (6 bases). Germline values: CDR1 GTSNPN, CDR2 SVGIG (reference sequence). This CDR3 is 15 amino acids long. V lost 0 bases and J lost 0, with 10 bases in between. The DNA of the CDR3 is TGTGCCTGGAGTGTAGGACAGTCAAGCACAGATACGCAGTATTTT. It encodes CAWSVGQSSTDTQYF.

The chain carries TRBV6-5 and TRBJ1-2, with a weak D call TRBD1 (6 bases). The CDR3 runs to 14 residues. V gave up 7 bases and J gave up 2 bases, with 14 bases separating them. Germline CDR1 is MNHEY and CDR2 is SVGAGI. In nucleotides, the CDR3 is TGTGCCAGCACCCTAGGGGGTTCGAACTATGGCTACACCTTC. It encodes CASTLGGSNYGYTF.

This clone was detected only a few times. This rearrangement joins TRBV6-5 to TRBJ2-1; the match to TRBD1 covers 9 bases. The CDR3 runs to 14 residues. Germline V gene data show CDR1 as MNHEY and CDR2 as SVGAGI. Trimming took 2 bases from V and 8 from J; bases not matched to a gene: 4. CDR3 protein: CASSYGGDRDEQFF. The CDR3 DNA reads TGTGCCAGCAGTTACGGGGGGGACAGGGATGAGCAGTTCTTC.

This clone occurred a few times. The V and J genes are TRBV25-1 and TRBJ2-7; the match to TRBD2 covers 7 bases. The CDR3 totals 13 residues. Germline values: CDR1 MGHDK, CDR2 SYGVNS. J was trimmed by 9 bases and V by 1 base; bases with no gene match: 6. The CDR3 coding sequence is TGTGCCAGCAGTGAATGGGCGGGGGACTTGCAGTACTTC. It specifies CASSEWAGDLQYF.

The V call is TRBV7-9, the J call TRBJ1-2; a weak D match, TRBD1 (5 bases). The CDR3 totals 13 residues. Germline loops: CDR1 SEHNR, CDR2 FQNEAQ (reference sequence). V was shortened by 6 bases and J by 4 bases, with 12 bases between the two germline ends. CDR3 nucleotide sequence: TGTGCCAGCAGAAGAGGGGAGAGCTATGGCTACACCTTC. It codes for CASRRGESYGYTF.

The chain employs TRBV6-4 and TRBJ2-3; the D call may be TRBD1 or TRBD2 (5 bases each). With 3 bases removed from V and 4 bases from J, the gap between germline ends came to 11 bases. Germline lookup yields CDR1 MRHNA and CDR2 SNTAGT. The CDR3 is 14 residues long. The CDR3 reads CASSETSGPDTQYF. Here the CDR3 DNA reads TGTGCCAGCAGTGAGACTTCGGGGCCAGATACGCAGTATTTT.

The chain has TRBV29-1 and TRBJ2-4, with TRBD2 as a possible D gene (6 bases). Germline-derived CDR1 and CDR2 are SQVTM and ANQGSEA. This CDR3 contains 15 residues. The V gene lost 0 bases and the J gene lost 3 bases, with 12 bases spanning the gap. The CDR3 sequence: CSVEEGRGGKNIQYF. The CDR3 DNA follows: TGCAGCGTTGAAGAAGGAAGGGGAGGCAAAAACATTCAGTACTTC.